The 9 T cell receptor beta chains reported below all come from one sample, sequenced in a study of T cells in Graves' hyperthyroidism and ophthalmopathy. RNA transcripts served as the template for amplifying TCR beta CDR3 regions. When the TCR CDR3 underwent first-round RT-PCR, the HTBI primer set was used. TCRdb re-derived calls from the multiplex PCR reads in MiXCR, one entry per CDR3 protein. The sample lists hundreds of thousands of distinct CDR3 sequences, 45% occurring once. The sample consisted of peripheral blood or thyroid tissue (not recorded which). These receptors were taken from an adult man with Graves' disease, either hyperthyroidism or ophthalmopathy (not recorded which).

This clonotype has only a few counts. The CDR3 DNA reads TGTGCCAGCAGTTTGAGAACAGGGGCTCATTCACCCCTCCACTTT. This codes for CASSLRTGAHSPLHF. J is TRBJ1-6 and V is TRBV12-3 or TRBV12-4; 7 nucleotides match TRBD1. The V segment lost 3 bases and the J segment 8 bases; nucleotides outside the gene matches: 7. This CDR3 has 15 residues.

Points on this clonotype: A much larger clone differs by one base, so this may be a read error. This chain links TRBV12-3 or TRBV12-4 with TRBJ1-6, with 7 bases matching TRBD1. CDR3 size: 12 residues. Trimming took 6 bases from V and 13 from J; bases not matched to a gene: 6. CDR3 region: CASSWGQSPLHF. The CDR3 DNA reads TGTGCCAGCAGCTGGGGACAGTCTCCCCTCCACTTT.

In this sample, this clonotype turned up a few times. V usage is TRBV6-5 and J usage is TRBJ2-5; D is uncertain. Germline V gives CDR1 MNHEY, CDR2 SVGAGI. The CDR3 length is 13 residues. V lost 2 bases and J lost 5, with 9 bases in between. CDR3 DNA: TGTGCCAGCAGTTACGCCAGCGTGGAGACCCAGTACTTC. It specifies CASSYASVETQYF.

The chain combines TRBV10-3 with TRBJ2-2, with 9 bases lining up with TRBD1. V was clipped by 3 bases and J by 4 bases; unmatched bases: 15. This CDR3 comprises 19 residues. Per the germline V gene, CDR1 is ENHRY and CDR2 is SYGVKD. The CDR3 loop is CAISDPAVQGAGSTGELFF. The CDR3 DNA follows: TGTGCCATCAGTGATCCCGCAGTACAGGGGGCAGGGAGCACCGGGGAGCTGTTTTTT.

This clonotype showed up just a few times. This chain connects TRBV6-5 to TRBJ1-3, with 7 bases aligning to TRBD1. CDR1 is MNHEY and CDR2 is SVGAGI in the germline V gene. CDR3 length: 16 amino acids. V trimming: 5 bases; J trimming: 0 bases; junction bases outside the gene matches: 7. The CDR3 region is CASSPRDSHSGNTIYF. The DNA of the CDR3 is TGTGCCAGCAGTCCCCGGGACAGCCACTCTGGAAACACCATATATTTT.

The chain recombines TRBV9 with TRBJ2-7; weak D call: TRBD2 (6 bases). This CDR3 spans 14 amino acids. Per germline, CDR1 SGDLS and CDR2 YYNGEE. V was trimmed by 4 bases and J by 0 bases, leaving 11 bases between them. In DNA, the CDR3 is TGTGCCAGCAGCATAGCGGTACTCTCCTACGAGCAGTACTTC. Translation gives CASSIAVLSYEQYF. Complete variable domain (other parts from reference TRBV9 and TRBJ2-7): DSGVTQTPKHLITATGQRVTLRCSPRSGDLSVYWYQQSLDQGLQFLIQYYNGEERAKGNILERFSAQQFPDLHSELNLSSLELGDSALYFCASSIAVLSYEQYFGPGTRLTVT.

This chain connects TRBV25-1 to TRBJ2-7; 13 nucleotides align to TRBD2. The CDR3 extends over 19 amino acids. Germline trimming cut 3 bases from V and 2 bases from J; bases unmatched to any gene: 13. Germline CDR1 is MGHDK and CDR2 is SYGVNS. In nucleotides, the CDR3 is TGTGCCAGCAGTGAGTCAGGGGGGACTAGCGGGATATCGCCCTACGAGCAGTACTTC. This gives the protein CASSESGGTSGISPYEQYF.

With respect to this clonotype: A much larger clone is a single base away; this may be a read error. V is TRBV15 and J is TRBJ1-2; 9 bases map to TRBD1. The CDR3 sequence is 16 residues long. In germline, CDR1 is LNHNV, CDR2 YYDKDF (reference sequence). V dropped 2 bases and J dropped 6; count of bases not matched to a gene: 10. The CDR3 DNA is TGTGCCACCAGCAGATCGCCGGGACAGGGTAGACATGGCTACACCTTC. This translates into CATSRSPGQGRHGYTF.

This clonotype has just a few counts. This rearrangement joins TRBV7-2 to TRBJ1-6; D ambiguous. V shed 3 bases and J shed 0 bases, with 12 bases lying between them. CDR3 size: 17 residues. Looked up from germline, CDR1 is SGHTA and CDR2 is FQGNSA. CDR3 in amino acids: CASSLDLLGSYNSPLHF. CDR3 DNA sequence: TGTGCCAGCAGCTTGGACCTTCTGGGCTCCTATAATTCACCCCTCCACTTT.